This T cell receptor (beta chain) was identified in a study of shared clonotypes between healthy human individuals (dated by TCRdb to between 2020 and 2021). Turning to the overall study: The cohort comprised a couple of women and a few men aged 18 to 49 years. The study deeply sequenced blood TCR repertoires of five healthy adults to estimate repertoire size and the extent of clonotype sharing between individuals. Each donor's leukapheresis produced roughly between about 0.8 and 8.9 billion PBMCs. Per donor, three plates each were used for CD4 naive and CD4 memory, two for CD8 naive, and one for CD8 memory. To increase sequencing depth and limit assay-specific biases, TCR repertoire library preparation and sequencing were carried out by different laboratories using diverse techniques.

To note about this clone: Its antigen target is currently unknown. Per-base quality was not reported, and no clone a single base away is much larger than it. Distinct nucleotide sequences in the sample also encode this CDR3.

Points the paper makes about the study in general: Based on pairwise subsampling, the degree of clonotype sharing among donors was expected to be affected by sequencing depth. Compared with non-shared clonotypes, the clonotypes found in all four sorted-subset donors had higher generation probabilities. Sampling was restricted to blood, and TCR repertoires in tissue are likely to differ from TCR repertoires in blood. Rarefaction of sorted-subset datasets indicated incomplete sequencing despite the large sequencing depth. Roughly 5% of naive CD4, 3% to 4% of naive CD8, 2.3% of memory CD4, and about 0.4% of memory CD8 clonotypes were shared across a handful of donors. Because the study included only a small number of donors, the genetic and exposure-history diversity represented was limited. Naive subsets generally had larger estimated clonotype richness than memory subsets did.

As encoded in the germline V gene, CDR1 is SGHRS while CDR2 is YFSETQ. The junction shows trimming of 0 bases on V and 4 bases on J, plus 11 bases between the germline ends. The CDR3 sequence holds 15 residues, the cysteine and phenylalanine included. Only CDR3 DNA remains: 45 bases, in frame from the first base. The donors were healthy, HIV-negative adults with no recently reported acute infections or vaccinations. All donors were Caucasian adults living in Nashville, Tennessee, USA. CD4+ T cells were enriched by magnetic negative selection, after which naive cells were positively selected on CD45RA and the negative fraction was taken as the memory subset. Blood was obtained by leukapheresis, after which PBMCs were separated by Ficoll-Histopaque density gradient centrifugation and cryopreserved in liquid nitrogen vapor phase. Analytical flow cytometry was used to check the purity and quantity of each magnetically sorted T cell population. Genomic DNA was isolated from every sorted fraction and measured by UV absorbance on a Nanodrop 2000c.

Using the deep immunoSEQ assay, TCR CDR3 regions were amplified from genomic DNA by multiplex PCR. Extracted genomic DNA from each cell subset was spread evenly across all wells of several immunoSEQ 96-well plates, with each plate serving as a replicate. For sorted subsets, around 200 ng genomic DNA, equal to some 28,000 T cell genomes, was loaded into each replicate PCR. The purified libraries were quantified using a Qubit 3.0 fluorometer, sized with a Bioanalyzer 2100, and then quantified again using the KAPA Library Quantification kit. Every immunoSEQ 96-well plate was sequenced on a separate single-read 150-cycle Illumina NextSeq 550 flow cell. As for the original processing: The immunoSEQ output contained only junctional sequences without quality scores, so filtering could not match that applied to full-length reads. To assign V/J genes and CDR3, sequences were annotated against IMGT germline references using PyIR, a Python wrapper for IgBLAST v1.9. Reads were filtered out if the reads had weak V/J assignments (E-value above 1e-6), no CDR3, stop codons, out-of-frame junctions, or ambiguous translated residues. V3J clonotypes were defined as sequences sharing the same inferred V gene, J gene, and CDR3 amino acid sequence. Percentage overlap between repertoires was computed as shared unique clonotypes divided by the size of the smaller repertoire. Three approaches were used to assess repertoire richness: RTK rarefaction, the Chao1 estimator, and Recon v2.1 estimates of unobserved clonotypes. For all TCRbeta clonotypes obtained by the gDNA method from four donors, generation probabilities were computed with OLGA. What TCRdb holds here is the immuneACCESS table cut down to in-frame rearrangements. Part of the clones is not present; checked against another copy, under half of the missing clones reflect an unresolved V gene, and the others are unexplained. V, J and clone size are taken as reported in that table, and D and trimming were inferred from the DNA itself. In this sample the table shows around 1 million clones, roughly 72% of which occur a single time. The ten largest clones take up approximately 1.5% of the sample.

Sequencing was performed on memory CD4+ T cells sorted from blood. The intended sense of this specimen's cell subset or site label: CD45RA-negative fraction. The rearrangement combines TRBV5-1 with TRBJ2-1; TRBD1 is possibly the D segment (6 matching bases). The TCR originated in a man between 18 and 29 years old in good health. The DNA sequence is as follows: TGCGCCAGCAGCTTGGACCAGGGGCCATACAATGAGCAGTTCTTC. The translation is CASSLDQGPYNEQFF.